The T cell receptor (beta chain) under discussion was sequenced for a study of blood T cell repertoires in COVID-19. On the study more broadly: Samples taken during acute and convalescent COVID-19 were collected in the United States, Italy and Spain. Sources were T cells, B-cell-depleted T cells, or PBMCs; the material itself was cDNA or gDNA.

V lost 4 bases and J lost 3; bases outside the gene matches: 10. The germline V gene has CDR1 SGHNT and CDR2 YYREEE (reference sequence). CDR3 size: 16 residues. In the authors' workflow: For nucleated cells, counts were estimated from reference gene primer amplification. Measured with immunoSEQ multiplex PCR; TCRdb has only the in-frame clones, and not every one. The D gene and trimming were derived from the DNA, and the V and J assignments and clone size from that table. Here the sample spans 200,000 to 250,000 clones, roughly 80% being singletons. The V and J genes are TRBV5-4 and TRBJ2-1; TRBD2 aligns across 7 bases. This TCR was sampled from a man aged 30 to 39 with active or convalescent COVID-19. The sample comprised peripheral blood. The CDR3 DNA is TGTGCCAGCAGCCCCGCTGGGGGGGACCGCTACAATGAGCAGTTCTTC. Encoded protein: CASSPAGGDRYNEQFF.